The 6 T cell receptor beta chains given below trace back to one sample, sequenced in a study of shared clonotypes between healthy human individuals. The naive CD8 subset, CD45RO-negative cells positively selected for CCR7, excluded terminally differentiated effector memory CD45RA+ cells. Sequenced by immunoSEQ multiplex PCR; TCRdb stores in-frame clones only, minus some. The table records about 2.1 million clones, over 85% of them present only once. Sequenced input: naive CD8+ T cells from PBMCs. Receptors originate from a man younger than 35 in good health. Some clones in this sample may be carry-over from other donors' samples.

This chain joins TRBV7-2 and TRBJ1-4; D remains unclear. CDR1 is SGHTA and CDR2 is FQGNSA in the germline V gene. CDR3 size: 14 residues. V lost 2 bases, J lost 8 bases, and 12 bases lay in between. This CDR3 is CASSLRGSGEKLFF. CDR3 nucleotide sequence: TGTGCCAGCAGCTTAAGAGGGTCAGGAGAAAAACTGTTTTTT.

Worth noting for this clone: Other DNA sequences of this sample code for an identical CDR3. The chain's CDR3 is CASSPGTGLNTEAFF. The CDR3 DNA reads TGTGCCAGCAGCCCGGGGACAGGGTTGAACACTGAAGCTTTCTTT. This sequence joins TRBV9 and TRBJ1-1; 9 nucleotides match TRBD1. Trimming cost V 4 bases and J 0 bases; bases outside gene matches: 4. The CDR3 is made up of 15 amino acids. The germline V gene has CDR1 SGDLS and CDR2 YYNGEE.

Written as DNA, the CDR3 is TGTGCCAGCACCCAAACGGGGGGTCAGGTCGAAGTTTTGAACACTGAAGCTTTCTTT. This encodes CASTQTGGQVEVLNTEAFF. The chain joins TRBV27 to TRBJ1-1; weak D call: TRBD1 (5 bases). Germline CDR1 reads MNHEY; CDR2 reads SMNVEV (reference sequence). The V end lost 7 bases, the J end lost 0 bases, and 27 bases lay between the germline ends. The CDR3 consists of 19 residues.

V gene TRBV2 combines with J gene TRBJ1-2; D ambiguous. CDR3 size: 15 residues. Looked up from germline, CDR1 is SNHLY and CDR2 is FYNNEI. V was pared by 2 bases and J by 2 bases, with 12 bases between. The CDR3 spells CASSEFSGMNYGYTF. The DNA of the CDR3 is TGTGCCAGCAGTGAATTTTCAGGAATGAACTATGGCTACACCTTC.

The gene calls are TRBV5-8 and TRBJ2-1; D remains unclear. This CDR3 has 15 residues. V lost 1 base, J lost 4 bases, and 12 bases lay in between. Germline lookup yields CDR1 SGHTS and CDR2 YDEGEE. CDR3 nucleotides: TGTGCCAGCAGCTTGATGGTCGCCGGTTACAATGAGCAGTTCTTC. Its protein is CASSLMVAGYNEQFF.

V gene TRBV10-3 combines with J gene TRBJ2-1; 9 bases are a match to TRBD1. Germline V gives CDR1 ENHRY, CDR2 SYGVKD. The J segment lost 9 bases and the V segment lost 11 bases, leaving 17 bases of the junction unmatched. The CDR3 spans 15 residues. CDR3 bases: TGTGCCGTAAAACAGGGGGCTAATCCACCAGGTGAGCAGTTCTTC. Translation: CAVKQGANPPGEQFF.